The 20 T cell receptor beta chains reported below all come from one sample, sequenced in a study of monozygotic twins with inflammatory bowel disease. From the 5' RACE reads, TCRdb lists one entry per CDR3 protein and no DNA. This repertoire includes approximately 400,000 distinct CDR3 sequences. The source material was blood. Every receptor here comes from a human donor with ulcerative colitis or Crohn's disease, or a healthy co-twin of an affected twin (not recorded which).

This chain links TRBV29-1 with TRBJ2-5; the D call of TRBD1 rests on TCRdb alone, since no DNA is present to check it. Germline V lookup: CDR1 SQVTM, CDR2 ANQGSEA. The CDR3 runs to 12 residues. The CDR3 loop is CSGGFRQETQYF.

The chain links TRBV18 to TRBJ2-1; TCRdb proposes TRBD2, but this gene call is untestable without DNA. The germline gives CDR1 KGHSH, CDR2 LQKENI. CDR3 length: 15 residues. This chain's CDR3 is CASSFPSVPPNEQFF.

The V and J genes are TRBV12-3 or TRBV12-4 and TRBJ2-3; TCRdb's D gene call, TRBD1, goes unchecked for lack of DNA. The CDR3 contains 14 residues. CDR3 loop: CASSRDRLGDTQYF.

V and J are TRBV24-1 and TRBJ2-5; TCRdb picks TRBD1, but there is no DNA to check that call. The CDR3 length is 16 residues. CDR1 and CDR2 from the germline V gene are KGHDR and SFDVKD. The CDR3 spells CATSAYGGGNQETQYF.

The chain has TRBV5-1 and TRBJ1-1. Looked up from germline, CDR1 is SGHRS and CDR2 is YFSETQ. This CDR3 comprises 16 residues. CDR3 residues: CASSLVAGDMNTEAFF.

V usage is TRBV10-3 and J usage is TRBJ1-1; TCRdb proposes TRBD1, but this gene call is untestable without DNA. The CDR3 length is 13 residues. CDR1 and CDR2 (germline): ENHRY, SYGVKD. The CDR3 is CAIRGQGNAEAFF.

The CDR3: CASSYSTQGSYEQYF. The chain couples TRBV6-5 to TRBJ2-7; checking the TCRdb D call of TRBD1 is not possible without DNA. The CDR3 spans 15 residues. Looked up from germline, CDR1 is MNHEY and CDR2 is SVGAGI.

The chain is built from TRBV7-9 and TRBJ1-1; TCRdb outputs TRBD1, but without DNA this stays unchecked. The length of the CDR3 is 13 residues. Germline V gene sequence: CDR1 SEHNR, CDR2 FQNEAQ (reference sequence). The CDR3 protein is CASSLAQGSEAFF. The complete variable domain, with remaining parts taken from reference TRBV7-9 and TRBJ1-1, reads DTGVSQNPRHKITKRGQNVTFRCDPISEHNRLYWYRQTLGQGPEFLTYFQNEAQLEKSRLLSDRFSAERPKGSFSTLEIQRTEQGDSAMYLCASSLAQGSEAFFGQGTRLTVV.

The chain couples TRBV20-1 to TRBJ2-3; TCRdb picks TRBD1, but there is no DNA to check that call. The CDR3 consists of 12 residues. Germline-derived CDR1 and CDR2 are DFQATT and SNEGSKA (reference sequence). This CDR3 is CSAPQGADTQYF.

The CDR3 is CASSYTDTQYF. The chain recombines TRBV7-2 with TRBJ2-3. CDR1 is SGHTA, CDR2 FQGNSA, per germline. The length of the CDR3 is 11 residues.

This chain links TRBV29-1 with TRBJ1-1; there is no DNA to check the TCRdb D call of TRBD1. Germline CDR1 and CDR2: SQVTM and ANQGSEA. The CDR3 contains 16 residues. The CDR3 protein is CSVEVDRVAMNTEAFF.

The genes are TRBV7-3 and TRBJ2-3; no DNA is available, so the TRBD1 call from TCRdb remains unchecked. Germline CDR1 is SGHTA and CDR2 is FQGTGA. The CDR3 consists of 14 residues. The CDR3 loop reads CASSTGSRPDTQYF.

The rearrangement joins TRBV10-3 to TRBJ2-5; without DNA, the TCRdb call of TRBD1 cannot be checked. The germline gives CDR1 ENHRY, CDR2 SYGVKD. This CDR3 is built from 13 residues. CDR3 residues: CAISESGGETQYF.

V gene TRBV25-1 combines with J gene TRBJ1-2; the D gene TCRdb calls, TRBD1, cannot be checked with no DNA. Germline lookup yields CDR1 MGHDK and CDR2 SYGVNS. The CDR3 contains 15 residues. This chain's CDR3 is CASSDRTEAYYGYTF.

This chain uses TRBV20-1 with TRBJ2-5; the D call of TRBD2 rests on TCRdb alone, since no DNA is present to check it. This CDR3 has 16 residues. Germline V gene data show CDR1 as DFQATT and CDR2 as SNEGSKA (reference sequence). The CDR3 loop reads CSARDLVQGFGETQYF.

The J gene is TRBJ1-6, the V gene TRBV4-2; TCRdb selects TRBD1, and the lack of DNA leaves this call unchecked. This CDR3 has 16 residues. Germline values: CDR1 LGHNA, CDR2 YNFKEQ. CDR3 loop: CASSPQGAPPNSPLHF.

This rearrangement joins TRBV24-1 to TRBJ2-1. Germline V lookup: CDR1 KGHDR, CDR2 SFDVKD. The CDR3 length is 15 residues. CDR3 residues: CATSDLRSSYNEQFF.

The chain employs TRBV7-8 and TRBJ2-3; the D call of TRBD1 rests on TCRdb alone, since no DNA is present to check it. In germline, CDR1 is SGHVS, CDR2 FQNEAQ. The CDR3 extends over 16 amino acids. This CDR3 is CASSRYRDRDTDTQYF.

The gene calls are TRBV7-9 and TRBJ1-6; TCRdb's D gene call, TRBD1, goes unchecked for lack of DNA. Per germline, CDR1 SEHNR and CDR2 FQNEAQ (reference sequence). The CDR3 sequence is 16 residues long. CDR3: CASSQPLDSGGSPLHF.

The chain's CDR3 is CSPWAGYNSPLHF. V and J are TRBV20-1 and TRBJ1-6. The CDR3 is 13 amino acids. Per germline, CDR1 DFQATT and CDR2 SNEGSKA (reference sequence).